This record looks at one T cell receptor (beta chain) sequence and its context. Its antigen is not known. The PCR made use of 60 Vbeta and 13 Jbeta primers. Repertoires were generated with immunoSEQ multiplex PCR, while TCRdb's copy carries only in-frame clones and drops some. This repertoire shows 250,000 to 300,000 clones, roughly four fifths found once; its top ten account for about 2%. Germline lookup yields CDR1 SGHRS and CDR2 YFSETQ. This CDR3 has 14 amino acids. With 1 base removed from V and 5 bases from J, the gap between germline ends came to 13 bases. The data were obtained in a study of cytomegalovirus exposure and HLA in healthy donors. Study results and limitations: Rarity marked most TCR sequences, yet some public TCRs occurred in many donors.

This sequence originates from a woman aged 40 to 55 in good health and CMV-seropositive. The chain links TRBV5-1 to TRBJ2-7; D is possibly TRBD1 (5 bases). The sequenced sample was PBMCs. CDR3 nucleotide sequence: TGCGCCAGCAGCTTGAAAGGGGTCGGCGACGAGCAGTACTTC. Residues: CASSLKGVGDEQYF.